This is a list of T cell receptor beta chains from one sample in a study of T-cell memory formation after mild COVID-19. TCRdb analysed the 5' RACE reads with MiXCR anew, one entry per CDR3 protein. The sample includes around 470,000 distinct CDR3 sequences, 15% to 20% of them seen just once. The sequenced material came from PBMCs or a T cell subset sorted from them (not recorded which). These receptors came from an adult woman who had mild COVID-19 (a few samples of this study predate the infection). Cell type and time point are not known. CDR3s include the opening cysteine and the closing phenylalanine or tryptophan. Fields, in order: clone size, V gene, CDR3 length, J gene, D gene, CDR3 DNA, CDR3 protein. The D gene is left open where the match is weak. Clone size is shown for a subset of rows, as once, few, many or a class of expanded clone.

clone_size: .; v_call: TRBV15; cdr3_length: 15; j_call: TRBJ2-7; d_call: .; cdr3_nt: TGTGCCACCAGCCGAAGCGGAGGGGGCCCCTACGAGCAGTACTTC; cdr3_aa: CATSRSGGGPYEQYF
clone_size: .; v_call: TRBV20-1; cdr3_length: 14; j_call: TRBJ2-3; d_call: .; cdr3_nt: TGCAGTGCTCCAGAGTGGGGGGCCGGGGATACGCAGTATTTT; cdr3_aa: CSAPEWGAGDTQYF
clone_size: .; v_call: TRBV12-3/TRBV12-4; cdr3_length: 11; j_call: TRBJ2-2; d_call: .; cdr3_nt: TGTGCCAGCAGTAGCGGAAGGGAGCTGTTTTTT; cdr3_aa: CASSSGRELFF
clone_size: few; v_call: TRBV6-5; cdr3_length: 14; j_call: TRBJ2-7; d_call: .; cdr3_nt: TGTGCCAGCAGTTACCGAGAGCCAAGTTACGAGCAGTACTTC; cdr3_aa: CASSYREPSYEQYF
clone_size: few; v_call: TRBV6-5; cdr3_length: 13; j_call: TRBJ2-3; d_call: .; cdr3_nt: TGTGCCAGCAGAGTACCTAGCACAGATACGCAGTATTTT; cdr3_aa: CASRVPSTDTQYF
clone_size: many; v_call: TRBV7-2; cdr3_length: 16; j_call: TRBJ1-2; d_call: .; cdr3_nt: TGTGCCAGCAGCCCGGACGCTGGATCCCCAAACTATGGCTACACCTTC; cdr3_aa: CASSPDAGSPNYGYTF
clone_size: few; v_call: TRBV7-9; cdr3_length: 15; j_call: TRBJ2-1; d_call: TRBD1; cdr3_nt: TGTGCCAGCAGCCCTCGGACAGGGGATCGGAATGAGCAGTTCTTC; cdr3_aa: CASSPRTGDRNEQFF
clone_size: few; v_call: TRBV6-5; cdr3_length: 15; j_call: TRBJ2-3; d_call: TRBD2; cdr3_nt: TGTGCCAGCAGAAAGGAGCGGGGGGGCACAGATACGCAGTATTTT; cdr3_aa: CASRKERGGTDTQYF
clone_size: .; v_call: TRBV7-2; cdr3_length: 14; j_call: TRBJ2-7; d_call: .; cdr3_nt: TGTGCCAGCAGCTTAGATGCGCTCTCCTACGAGCAGTACTTC; cdr3_aa: CASSLDALSYEQYF
clone_size: .; v_call: TRBV5-4; cdr3_length: 16; j_call: TRBJ2-3; d_call: .; cdr3_nt: TGTGCCAGCAGCTTTCGTGGTCTTCGGCACACAGATACGCAGTATTTT; cdr3_aa: CASSFRGLRHTDTQYF
clone_size: .; v_call: TRBV5-1; cdr3_length: 14; j_call: TRBJ2-7; d_call: .; cdr3_nt: TGCGCCAGCAGCTTGGCGGGGGCGCCCAACGAGCAGTACTTC; cdr3_aa: CASSLAGAPNEQYF
clone_size: .; v_call: TRBV20-1; cdr3_length: 14; j_call: TRBJ1-6; d_call: .; cdr3_nt: TGCAGTGCTAGATTGAGTACGGATAATTCACCCCTCCACTTT; cdr3_aa: CSARLSTDNSPLHF
clone_size: few; v_call: TRBV7-6; cdr3_length: 13; j_call: TRBJ2-3; d_call: .; cdr3_nt: TGTGCCAGCAGCTTAGACAGCGAAGATACGCAGTATTTT; cdr3_aa: CASSLDSEDTQYF
clone_size: .; v_call: TRBV6-6; cdr3_length: 12; j_call: TRBJ1-2; d_call: TRBD1; cdr3_nt: TGTGCCAGCCAGGGGGAACACTATGGCTACACCTTC; cdr3_aa: CASQGEHYGYTF
clone_size: few; v_call: TRBV12-3/TRBV12-4; cdr3_length: 17; j_call: TRBJ2-3; d_call: TRBD1; cdr3_nt: TGTGCCAGCAGTTGGGGGACAGGGGCGTTAATCACAGATACGCAGTATTTT; cdr3_aa: CASSWGTGALITDTQYF
clone_size: many; v_call: TRBV7-2; cdr3_length: 13; j_call: TRBJ1-2; d_call: .; cdr3_nt: TGTGCCAGCAGCTCCACAGCATTCTATGGCTACACCTTC; cdr3_aa: CASSSTAFYGYTF
clone_size: .; v_call: TRBV12-3/TRBV12-4; cdr3_length: 17; j_call: TRBJ1-6; d_call: .; cdr3_nt: TGTGCCAGCAGTTTTGCAGCCCCGACCCTCTATAATTCACCCCTCCACTTT; cdr3_aa: CASSFAAPTLYNSPLHF
clone_size: .; v_call: TRBV20-1; cdr3_length: 14; j_call: TRBJ2-7; d_call: TRBD2; cdr3_nt: TGCAGTGCTCTCAGCGGGACGAGCTCCTACGAGCAGTACTTC; cdr3_aa: CSALSGTSSYEQYF
clone_size: .; v_call: TRBV6-5; cdr3_length: 13; j_call: TRBJ2-3; d_call: .; cdr3_nt: TGTGCCAGCAATGCATTCCTCACAGATACGCAGTATTTT; cdr3_aa: CASNAFLTDTQYF
clone_size: few; v_call: TRBV29-1; cdr3_length: 13; j_call: TRBJ2-2; d_call: .; cdr3_nt: TGCAGCGTTGAATTGGAGAACACCGGGGAGCTGTTTTTT; cdr3_aa: CSVELENTGELFF
clone_size: few; v_call: TRBV4-1; cdr3_length: 15; j_call: TRBJ2-7; d_call: TRBD1; cdr3_nt: TGCGCCAGCAGATCCCTGGGGACAGGGTCTCTCGAGCAGTACTTC; cdr3_aa: CASRSLGTGSLEQYF
clone_size: .; v_call: TRBV4-3; cdr3_length: 16; j_call: TRBJ1-1; d_call: .; cdr3_nt: TGCGCCAGCAGTCGAAACACACGGAATACGAACACTGAAGCTTTCTTT; cdr3_aa: CASSRNTRNTNTEAFF
clone_size: many; v_call: TRBV7-6; cdr3_length: 14; j_call: TRBJ2-7; d_call: TRBD2; cdr3_nt: TGTGCCAGCAGCTTAGCTAGCGGGCTCCACGAGCAGTACTTC; cdr3_aa: CASSLASGLHEQYF
clone_size: .; v_call: TRBV10-3; cdr3_length: 15; j_call: TRBJ2-1; d_call: TRBD2; cdr3_nt: TGTGCCATCAGCGAGCCTACTAGCGGGAGCGATGAGCAGTTCTTC; cdr3_aa: CAISEPTSGSDEQFF